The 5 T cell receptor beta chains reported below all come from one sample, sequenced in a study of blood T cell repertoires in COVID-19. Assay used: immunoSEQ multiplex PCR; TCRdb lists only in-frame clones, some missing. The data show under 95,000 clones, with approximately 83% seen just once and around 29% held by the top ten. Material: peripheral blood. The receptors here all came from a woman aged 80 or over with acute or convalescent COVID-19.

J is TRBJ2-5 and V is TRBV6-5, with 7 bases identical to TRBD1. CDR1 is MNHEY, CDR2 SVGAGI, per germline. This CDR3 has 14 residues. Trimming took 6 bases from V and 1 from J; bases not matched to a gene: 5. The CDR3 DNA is TGTGCCAGCAGATTGACAGGGATCCAAGAGACCCAGTACTTC. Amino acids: CASRLTGIQETQYF.

The CDR3 loop reads CASSLTGTGLYEQYF. DNA of the CDR3: TGTGCCAGCAGCCTTACCGGGACAGGGCTCTACGAGCAGTACTTC. The chain uses TRBV11-2 and TRBJ2-7; 9 positions agree with TRBD1. The CDR3 extends over 15 amino acids. V gave up 5 bases and J gave up 3 bases; unmatched junction bases: 8. Germline loops: CDR1 SGHAT, CDR2 FQNNGV. Filled out from reference TRBV11-2 and TRBJ2-7, the complete variable domain reads EAGVAQSPRYKIIEKRQSVAFWCNPISGHATLYWYQQILGQGPKLLIQFQNNGVVDDSQLPKDRFSAERLKGVDSTLKIQPAKLEDSAVYLCASSLTGTGLYEQYFGPGTRLTVT.

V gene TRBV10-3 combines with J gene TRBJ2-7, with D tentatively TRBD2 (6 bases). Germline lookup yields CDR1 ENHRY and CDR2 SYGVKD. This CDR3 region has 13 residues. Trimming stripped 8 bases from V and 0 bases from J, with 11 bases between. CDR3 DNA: TGTGCCATCTCAACCGGGAGCTCCTACGAGCAGTACTTC. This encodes CAISTGSSYEQYF.

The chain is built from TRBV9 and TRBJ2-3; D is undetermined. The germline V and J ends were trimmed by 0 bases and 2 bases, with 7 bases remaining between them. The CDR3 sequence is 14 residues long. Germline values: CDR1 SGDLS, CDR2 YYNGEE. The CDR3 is CASSVAANTDTQYF. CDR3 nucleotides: TGTGCCAGCAGCGTAGCAGCGAACACAGATACGCAGTATTTT.

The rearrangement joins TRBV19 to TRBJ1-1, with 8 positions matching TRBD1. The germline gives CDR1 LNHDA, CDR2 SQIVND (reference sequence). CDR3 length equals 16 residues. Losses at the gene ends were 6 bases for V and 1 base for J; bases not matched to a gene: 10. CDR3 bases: TGTGCCAGTAGCTCCAGATACAGGGGGAAGAACACTGAAGCTTTCTTT. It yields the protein CASSSRYRGKNTEAFF.